This entry describes one T cell receptor (beta chain). Its antigen remains unknown. This specimen belongs to a study of blood T cells in healthy people across ages. Turning to the study itself: Template switching retrieved approximately one barcoded beta molecule for each two T cells.

The use of a sample-barcoded 5' primer and a J-beta primer mix characterized a second PCR of about 7 to 12 cycles. A template-switch adaptor containing 12 random nucleotides labeled each cDNA molecule. No fewer than 2.5 million CDR3-containing paired-end reads came from each sample. Each CDR3 protein is one row after TCRdb ran MiXCR on the 5' RACE reads. The sample shows roughly 860,000 distinct CDR3 sequences, about 59% of them seen only once. This CDR3 is built from 15 residues. The V end was cut by 1 base, the J end by 3 bases, with 16 bases between. Germline V gene lookup returns CDR1 SQVTM and CDR2 ANQGSEA. Findings and limits, study-wide: Relative to aged donors, long-lived donors carried more naive CD4+ cells and displayed higher diversity.

The sequencing input was blood. The sequence was collected from a man younger than 45 in good health. The chain uses TRBV29-1 and TRBJ2-7; a possible D gene is TRBD2 (6 bases). In DNA form, the CDR3 reads TGCAGCGTTGAAGGTGGCCGGGAGCCTTTCTACGAGCAGTACTTC. Translating gives CSVEGGREPFYEQYF.